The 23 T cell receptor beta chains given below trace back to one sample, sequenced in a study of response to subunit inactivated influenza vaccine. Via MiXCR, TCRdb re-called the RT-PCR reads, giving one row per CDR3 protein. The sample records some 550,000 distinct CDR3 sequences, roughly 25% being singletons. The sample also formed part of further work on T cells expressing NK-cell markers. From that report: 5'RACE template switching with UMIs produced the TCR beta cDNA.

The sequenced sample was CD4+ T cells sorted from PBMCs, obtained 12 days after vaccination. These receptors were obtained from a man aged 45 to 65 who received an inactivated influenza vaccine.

DNA of the CDR3: TGTGCCAGCAGCTCTAGCCGGGGACAGGGCTACGAGCAGTACTTC. Protein product: CASSSSRGQGYEQYF. The V call is TRBV4-2, the J call TRBJ2-7; 9 bases fit TRBD1. CDR3 length: 15 residues. The germline gives CDR1 LGHNA, CDR2 YNFKEQ. J was trimmed by 3 bases and V by 5 bases; bases with no gene match: 8.

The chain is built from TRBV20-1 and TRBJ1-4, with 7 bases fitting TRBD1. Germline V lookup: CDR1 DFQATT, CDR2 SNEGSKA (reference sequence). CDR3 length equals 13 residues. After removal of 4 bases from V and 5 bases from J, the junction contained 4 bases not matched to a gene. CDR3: CSATGQTNEKLFF. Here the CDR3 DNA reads TGCAGTGCTACGGGACAGACCAATGAAAAACTGTTTTTT.

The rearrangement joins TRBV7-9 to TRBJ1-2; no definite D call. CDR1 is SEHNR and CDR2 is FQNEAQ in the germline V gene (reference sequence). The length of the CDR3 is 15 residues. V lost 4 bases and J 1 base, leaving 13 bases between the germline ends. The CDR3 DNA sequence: TGTGCCAGCAGCTCCTCCGGGAGCCATAACTATGGCTACACCTTC. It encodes CASSSSGSHNYGYTF.

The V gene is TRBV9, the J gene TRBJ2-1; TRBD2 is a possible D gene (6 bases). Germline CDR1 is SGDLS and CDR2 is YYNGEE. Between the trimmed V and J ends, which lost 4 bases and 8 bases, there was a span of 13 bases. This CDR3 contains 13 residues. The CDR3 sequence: CASSSPGVDEQFF. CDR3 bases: TGTGCCAGCAGCAGCCCGGGAGTCGATGAGCAGTTCTTC.

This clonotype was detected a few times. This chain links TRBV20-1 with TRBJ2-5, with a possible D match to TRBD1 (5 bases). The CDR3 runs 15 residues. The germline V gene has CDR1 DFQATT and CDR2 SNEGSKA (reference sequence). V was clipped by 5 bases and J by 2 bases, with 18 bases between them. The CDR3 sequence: CSALGNRNLQETQYF. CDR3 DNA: TGCAGTGCTCTAGGGAACAGGAACCTTCAAGAGACCCAGTACTTC.

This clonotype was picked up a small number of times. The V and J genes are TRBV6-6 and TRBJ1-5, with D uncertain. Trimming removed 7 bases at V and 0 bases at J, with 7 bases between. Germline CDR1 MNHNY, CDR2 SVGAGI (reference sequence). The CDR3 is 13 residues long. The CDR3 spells CASIEYSNQPQHF. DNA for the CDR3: TGTGCCAGCATCGAGTATAGCAATCAGCCCCAGCATTTT.

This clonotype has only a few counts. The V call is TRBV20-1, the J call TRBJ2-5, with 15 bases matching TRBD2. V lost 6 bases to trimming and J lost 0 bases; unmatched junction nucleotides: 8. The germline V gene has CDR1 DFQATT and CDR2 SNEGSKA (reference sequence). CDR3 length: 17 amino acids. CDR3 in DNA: TGCAGTGCCCAGGGACTAGCGGGAGGCCTGTACCAAGAGACCCAGTACTTC. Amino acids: CSAQGLAGGLYQETQYF.

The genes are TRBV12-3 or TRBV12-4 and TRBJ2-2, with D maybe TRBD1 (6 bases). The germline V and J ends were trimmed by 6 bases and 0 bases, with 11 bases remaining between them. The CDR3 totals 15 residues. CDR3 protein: CASRRRTANTGELFF. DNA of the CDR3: TGTGCCAGCAGGAGGAGGACAGCGAACACCGGGGAGCTGTTTTTT.

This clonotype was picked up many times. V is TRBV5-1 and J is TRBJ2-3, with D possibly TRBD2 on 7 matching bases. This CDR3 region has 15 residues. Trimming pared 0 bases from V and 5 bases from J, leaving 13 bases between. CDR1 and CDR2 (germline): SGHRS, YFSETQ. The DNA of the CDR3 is TGCGCCAGCAGCTTGGACGGGGGGCCGCAAGATACGCAGTATTTT. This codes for CASSLDGGPQDTQYF.

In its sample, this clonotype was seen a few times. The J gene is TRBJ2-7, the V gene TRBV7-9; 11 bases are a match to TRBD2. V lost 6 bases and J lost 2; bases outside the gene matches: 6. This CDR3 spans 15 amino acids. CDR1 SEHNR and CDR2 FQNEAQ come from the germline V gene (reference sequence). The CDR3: CASSVLAGAAYEQYF. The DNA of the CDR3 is TGTGCCAGCAGTGTACTAGCGGGAGCCGCCTACGAGCAGTACTTC. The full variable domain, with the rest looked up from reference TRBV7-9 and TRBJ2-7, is DTGVSQNPRHKITKRGQNVTFRCDPISEHNRLYWYRQTLGQGPEFLTYFQNEAQLEKSRLLSDRFSAERPKGSFSTLEIQRTEQGDSAMYLCASSVLAGAAYEQYFGPGTRLTVT.

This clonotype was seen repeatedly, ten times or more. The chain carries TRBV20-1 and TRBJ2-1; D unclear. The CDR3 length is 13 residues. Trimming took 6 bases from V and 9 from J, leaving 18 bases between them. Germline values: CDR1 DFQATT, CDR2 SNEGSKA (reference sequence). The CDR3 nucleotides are TGCAGTGCGCCAAAAATAGGGTTTGGTGAGCAGTTCTTC. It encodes CSAPKIGFGEQFF.

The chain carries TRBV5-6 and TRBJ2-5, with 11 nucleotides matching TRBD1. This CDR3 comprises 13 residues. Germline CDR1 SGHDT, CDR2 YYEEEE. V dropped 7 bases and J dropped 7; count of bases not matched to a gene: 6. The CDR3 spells CASGQGARVTQYF. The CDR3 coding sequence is TGTGCCAGCGGACAGGGGGCGCGGGTGACCCAGTACTTC.

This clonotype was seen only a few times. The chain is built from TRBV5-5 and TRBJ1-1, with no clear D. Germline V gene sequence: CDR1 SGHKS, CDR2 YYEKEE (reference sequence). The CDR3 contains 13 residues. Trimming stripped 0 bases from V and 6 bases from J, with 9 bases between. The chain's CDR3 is CASSLDWASEAFF. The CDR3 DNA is TGTGCCAGCAGCTTGGATTGGGCCTCTGAAGCTTTCTTT.

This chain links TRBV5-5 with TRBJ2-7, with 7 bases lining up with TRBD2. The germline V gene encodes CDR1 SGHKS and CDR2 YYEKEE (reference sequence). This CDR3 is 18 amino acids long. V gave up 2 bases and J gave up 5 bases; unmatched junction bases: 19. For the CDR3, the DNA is TGTGCCAGCAGCTTCATCATTCACACTCGGGGGGTTCCCAACGAGCAGTACTTC. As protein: CASSFIIHTRGVPNEQYF.

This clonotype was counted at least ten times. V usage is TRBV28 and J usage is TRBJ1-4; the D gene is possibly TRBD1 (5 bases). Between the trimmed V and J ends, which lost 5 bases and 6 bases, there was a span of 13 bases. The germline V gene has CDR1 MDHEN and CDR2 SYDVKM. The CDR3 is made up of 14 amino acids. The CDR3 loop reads CASSNPGADEKLFF. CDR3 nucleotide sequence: TGTGCCAGCAGTAACCCCGGGGCAGATGAAAAACTGTTTTTT.

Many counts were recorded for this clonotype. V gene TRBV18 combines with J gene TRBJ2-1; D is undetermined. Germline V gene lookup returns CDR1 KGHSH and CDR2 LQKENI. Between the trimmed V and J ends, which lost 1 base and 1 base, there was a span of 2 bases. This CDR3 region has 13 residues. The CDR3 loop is CASSPQSYNEQFF. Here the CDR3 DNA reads TGTGCCAGCTCACCACAGTCCTACAATGAGCAGTTCTTC.

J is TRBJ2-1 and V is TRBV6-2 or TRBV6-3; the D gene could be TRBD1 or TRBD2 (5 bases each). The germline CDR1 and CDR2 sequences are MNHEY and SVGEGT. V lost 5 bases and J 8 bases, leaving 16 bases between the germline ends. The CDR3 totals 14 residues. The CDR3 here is CASSTRDLRHEQFF. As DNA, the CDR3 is TGTGCCAGCAGTACCCGGGACCTACGACATGAGCAGTTCTTC.

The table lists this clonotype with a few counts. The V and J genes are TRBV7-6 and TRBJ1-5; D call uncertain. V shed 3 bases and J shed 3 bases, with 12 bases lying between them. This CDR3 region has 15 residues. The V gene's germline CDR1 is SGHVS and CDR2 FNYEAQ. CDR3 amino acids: CASSLSSGVNQPQHF. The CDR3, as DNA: TGTGCCAGCAGCTTGAGCAGTGGGGTCAATCAGCCCCAGCATTTT.

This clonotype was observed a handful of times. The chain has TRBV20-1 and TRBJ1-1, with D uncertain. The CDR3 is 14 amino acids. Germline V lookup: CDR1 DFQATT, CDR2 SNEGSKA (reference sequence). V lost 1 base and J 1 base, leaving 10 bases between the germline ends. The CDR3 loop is CSARGRPSNTEAFF. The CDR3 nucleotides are TGCAGTGCTAGAGGGAGACCCTCGAACACTGAAGCTTTCTTT.

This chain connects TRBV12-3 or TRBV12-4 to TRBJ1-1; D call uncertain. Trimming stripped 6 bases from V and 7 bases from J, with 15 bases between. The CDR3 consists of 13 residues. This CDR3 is CASSPMGSDEAFF. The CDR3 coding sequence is TGTGCCAGCAGCCCAATGGGTAGTGATGAAGCTTTCTTT.

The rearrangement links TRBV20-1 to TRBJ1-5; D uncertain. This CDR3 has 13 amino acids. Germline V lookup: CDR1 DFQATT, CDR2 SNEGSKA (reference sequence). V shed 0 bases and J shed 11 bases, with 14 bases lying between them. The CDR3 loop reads CSARDPLGQAQHF. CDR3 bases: TGCAGTGCTAGAGACCCCCTTGGGCAAGCCCAGCATTTT.

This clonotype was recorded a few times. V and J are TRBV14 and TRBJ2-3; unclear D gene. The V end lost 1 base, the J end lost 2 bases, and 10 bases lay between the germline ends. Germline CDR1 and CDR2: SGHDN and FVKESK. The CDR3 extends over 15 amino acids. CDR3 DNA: TGTGCCAGCAGCCAAGTTGGGGTTCCCACAGATACGCAGTATTTT. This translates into CASSQVGVPTDTQYF.

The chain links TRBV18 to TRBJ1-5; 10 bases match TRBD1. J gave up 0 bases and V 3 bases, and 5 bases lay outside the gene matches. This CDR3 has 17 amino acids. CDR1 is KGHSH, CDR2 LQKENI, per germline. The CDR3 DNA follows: TGTGCCAGCTCACCTGTCGGGACAGGGGTTAGCAATCAGCCCCAGCATTTT. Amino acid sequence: CASSPVGTGVSNQPQHF. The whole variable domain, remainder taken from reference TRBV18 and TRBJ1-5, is NAGVMQNPRHLVRRRGQEARLRCSPMKGHSHVYWYRQLPEEGLKFMVYLQKENIIDESGMPKERFSAEFPKEGPSILRIQQVVRGDSAAYFCASSPVGTGVSNQPQHFGDGTRLSIL.